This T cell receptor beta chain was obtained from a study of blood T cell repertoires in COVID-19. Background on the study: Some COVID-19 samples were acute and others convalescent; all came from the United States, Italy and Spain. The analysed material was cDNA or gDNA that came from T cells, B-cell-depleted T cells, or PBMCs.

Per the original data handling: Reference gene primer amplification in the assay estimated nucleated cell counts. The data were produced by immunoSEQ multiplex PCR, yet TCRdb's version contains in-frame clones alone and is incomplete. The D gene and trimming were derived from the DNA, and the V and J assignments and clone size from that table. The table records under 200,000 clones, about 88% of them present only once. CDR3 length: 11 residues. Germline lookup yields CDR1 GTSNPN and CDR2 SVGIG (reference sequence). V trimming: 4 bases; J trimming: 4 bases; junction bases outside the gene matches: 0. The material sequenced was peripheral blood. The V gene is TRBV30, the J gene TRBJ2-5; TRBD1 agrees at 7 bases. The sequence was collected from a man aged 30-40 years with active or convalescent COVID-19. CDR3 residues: CAWTGGETQYF. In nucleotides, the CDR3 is TGTGCCTGGACAGGGGGAGAGACCCAGTACTTC.